Presented here are 31 T cell receptor beta chains from one specimen sequenced in a study of cytomegalovirus exposure and HLA in healthy donors. The PCR ran on 60 Vbeta and 13 Jbeta primers. Some clones are missing from TCRdb's copy, which holds only in-frame ones; the method was immunoSEQ multiplex PCR. This table lists under 150,000 clones. The sequenced sample consisted of PBMCs. These receptors were collected from a man aged 35 to 55 in good health and CMV-seronegative.

This chain links TRBV11-2 with TRBJ2-4; the match to TRBD2 covers 7 bases. The V and J ends lost 2 bases and 0 bases, in that order; junction bases with no gene match: 1. Germline lookup yields CDR1 SGHAT and CDR2 FQNNGV. The CDR3 contains 15 residues. The CDR3 DNA reads as TGTGCCAGCAGCTTAACGGGGGGAGCCAAAAACATTCAGTACTTC. Its translation is CASSLTGGAKNIQYF.

The genes are TRBV10-3 and TRBJ1-6; the match to TRBD1 covers 7 bases. The CDR3 is made up of 23 amino acids. The germline V gene encodes CDR1 ENHRY and CDR2 SYGVKD. V was clipped by 3 bases and J by 0 bases; unmatched bases: 23. CDR3 residues: CAISDKPPKMTGIPSSYNSPLHF. The CDR3 DNA follows: TGTGCCATCAGTGATAAGCCCCCCAAAATGACAGGGATCCCGAGCTCCTATAATTCACCCCTCCACTTT.

The V and J genes are TRBV5-1 and TRBJ2-7; 7 nucleotides align to TRBD1. This CDR3 is 14 amino acids long. Germline trimming cut 0 bases from V and 7 bases from J; bases unmatched to any gene: 7. Germline lookup yields CDR1 SGHRS and CDR2 YFSETQ. CDR3 bases: TGCGCCAGCAGCTTGGACGACAGGGTCGGGGAGCAGTACTTC. As protein: CASSLDDRVGEQYF. The entire variable domain, with the rest obtained from reference TRBV5-1 and TRBJ2-7, is as follows: KAGVTQTPRYLIKTRGQQVTLSCSPISGHRSVSWYQQTPGQGLQFLFEYFSETQRNKGNFPGRFSGRQFSNSRSEMNVSTLELGDSALYLCASSLDDRVGEQYFGPGTRLTVT.

This sequence joins TRBV7-3 and TRBJ2-1, with 8 bases identical to TRBD1. The CDR3 spans 16 residues. Germline CDR1 SGHTA, CDR2 FQGTGA. The V segment lost 5 bases and the J segment 0 bases; nucleotides outside the gene matches: 6. The CDR3 DNA sequence: TGTGCCAGCAGCCCCGGGACAGGAAGCTCCTACAATGAGCAGTTCTTC. Amino acid sequence: CASSPGTGSSYNEQFF.

V is TRBV6-1 and J is TRBJ1-2; D perhaps matches TRBD1 (5 bases). Germline lookup yields CDR1 MNHNS and CDR2 SASEGT. The CDR3 runs to 13 residues. Trimming removed 1 base at V and 5 bases at J, with 8 bases between. CDR3 protein: CASSEGQFYGYTF. In DNA form, the CDR3 reads TGTGCCAGCAGTGAAGGACAGTTTTATGGCTACACCTTC.

The rearrangement links TRBV28 to TRBJ2-1; 7 positions agree with TRBD2. The V and J ends lost 6 bases and 0 bases, in that order; junction bases with no gene match: 2. The CDR3 runs to 14 residues. Germline values: CDR1 MDHEN, CDR2 SYDVKM. CDR3 sequence (DNA): TGTGCCAGCAGCGGGGGGAGCTCCTACAATGAGCAGTTCTTC. Translated: CASSGGSSYNEQFF.

This sequence joins TRBV5-6 and TRBJ1-3, with TRBD1 as a possible D gene (6 bases). Trimming shortened V by 3 bases and J by 0 bases, and 10 bases separated the two germline ends. The CDR3 consists of 15 residues. The germline V gene has CDR1 SGHDT and CDR2 YYEEEE. CDR3 protein: CASSYDRTSGNTIYF. For the CDR3, the DNA is TGTGCCAGCAGCTACGACAGGACCTCTGGAAACACCATATATTTT.

This rearrangement joins TRBV6-5 to TRBJ1-1, with D perhaps TRBD1 (5 bases). The V gene's germline CDR1 is MNHEY and CDR2 SVGAGI. V dropped 5 bases and J dropped 3 bases, with 13 bases sitting between them. The CDR3 consists of 14 residues. The CDR3 DNA sequence: TGTGCCAGCAGTGCGGGACCAAGGTACACTGAAGCTTTCTTT. Translation gives CASSAGPRYTEAFF.

The J gene is TRBJ1-1, the V gene TRBV19, with 9 bases that match TRBD1. Germline CDR1 reads LNHDA; CDR2 reads SQIVND (reference sequence). This CDR3 is 11 amino acids long. Trimming took 6 bases from V and 8 from J; bases not matched to a gene: 1. The CDR3 sequence: CASRGTGEAFF. CDR3 nucleotides: TGTGCCAGTAGGGGGACAGGGGAAGCTTTCTTT.

CDR3 protein: CASSERTGRPSTEAFF. The CDR3 region has the DNA TGTGCCAGCAGTGAGAGGACAGGGAGGCCAAGCACTGAAGCTTTCTTT. The J gene is TRBJ1-1, the V gene TRBV6-1; 8 bases map to TRBD1. Germline CDR1 and CDR2: MNHNS and SASEGT. V was pared by 3 bases and J by 4 bases, with 10 bases of the junction left unmatched. The length of the CDR3 is 16 residues.

V gene TRBV5-4 combines with J gene TRBJ2-3; TRBD1 matches at 7 bases. The germline V gene has CDR1 SGHNT and CDR2 YYREEE (reference sequence). This CDR3 spans 16 amino acids. Losses at the gene ends were 0 bases for V and 1 base for J; bases not matched to a gene: 5. The CDR3 here is CASSLGQGIGTDTQYF. The DNA for the CDR3 is TGTGCCAGCAGCTTGGGACAGGGAATTGGCACAGATACGCAGTATTTT.

This rearrangement joins TRBV6-1 to TRBJ1-5; tentatively, D is TRBD1 (5 bases). Germline-derived CDR1 and CDR2 are MNHNS and SASEGT. V was cut by 11 bases and J by 5 bases, with 16 bases left in between. This CDR3 is 13 amino acids long. In DNA form, the CDR3 reads TGTGCCCTTACTCCAGGGCGCGATCAGCCCCAGCATTTT. This translates into CALTPGRDQPQHF.

The chain uses TRBV6-5 and TRBJ2-3, with 8 bases lining up with TRBD2. The CDR3 spans 15 residues. The V gene's germline CDR1 is MNHEY and CDR2 SVGAGI. The V segment lost 0 bases and the J segment 7 bases; nucleotides outside the gene matches: 6. CDR3 bases: TGTGCCAGCAGTTACTCGACAGCGGGGGCGAATACGCAGTATTTT. This gives the protein CASSYSTAGANTQYF.

The V and J genes are TRBV7-2 and TRBJ2-3; a weak D match, TRBD1 (6 bases). V gave up 4 bases and J gave up 4 bases, with 6 bases separating them. The CDR3 runs to 12 residues. Per germline, CDR1 SGHTA and CDR2 FQGNSA. CDR3 nucleotide sequence: TGTGCCAGCAGCTGGACAGCAGATACGCAGTATTTT. Amino acids: CASSWTADTQYF. Together with reference TRBV7-2 and TRBJ2-3, the CDR3 gives the full variable domain: GAGVSQSPSNKVTEKGKDVELRCDPISGHTALYWYRQSLGQGLEFLIYFQGNSAPDKSGLPSDRFSAERTGGSVSTLTIQRTQQEDSAVYLCASSWTADTQYFGPGTRLTVL.

The gene calls are TRBV28 and TRBJ2-7, with TRBD2 identical over 9 bases. The CDR3 has 15 amino acids. The V gene's germline CDR1 is MDHEN and CDR2 SYDVKM. Unmatched junction bases numbered 6, after V lost 6 bases and J lost 0 bases. CDR3 nucleotides: TGTGCCAGCAGGCAGACTAGCGGCTCCTCCTACGAGCAGTACTTC. Its protein is CASRQTSGSSYEQYF.

This chain connects TRBV25-1 to TRBJ1-1, with D possibly TRBD1 on 5 matching bases. The V end lost 6 bases, the J end lost 0 bases, and 14 bases lay between the germline ends. From germline, CDR1 is MGHDK and CDR2 SYGVNS. CDR3 length equals 15 residues. In nucleotides, the CDR3 is TGTGCCAGCAGGGCTCCCGGGACTATGAACACTGAAGCTTTCTTT. This translates into CASRAPGTMNTEAFF.

The rearrangement links TRBV7-9 to TRBJ2-5, with 9 bases aligning to TRBD1. The assigned J gene may be wrong: the sequence end matches TRBJ2-7 better. CDR1 is SEHNR and CDR2 is FQNEAQ in the germline V gene (reference sequence). This CDR3 spans 15 amino acids. DNA for the CDR3: TGTGCCAGCAGCTCGACGAGACAGGGGGGCTACGAGCAGTACTTC. Its translation: CASSSTRQGGYEQYF.

The gene calls are TRBV6-1 and TRBJ1-2; the match to TRBD1 covers 11 bases. Germline V lookup: CDR1 MNHNS, CDR2 SASEGT. V trimming: 2 bases; J trimming: 8 bases; junction bases outside the gene matches: 10. The CDR3 consists of 16 residues. CDR3: CASSESLGQGARGYTF. In nucleotides, the CDR3 is TGTGCCAGCAGTGAAAGTCTCGGACAGGGGGCGCGGGGCTACACCTTC.

V is TRBV7-2 and J is TRBJ2-3; TRBD2 matches at 9 bases. V lost 8 bases to trimming and J lost 1 base; unmatched junction nucleotides: 7. CDR3 size: 15 residues. From germline, CDR1 is SGHTA and CDR2 FQGNSA. The CDR3 coding sequence is TGTGCCAGCGAATATGGCGGGGGGGGCACAGATACGCAGTATTTT. This translates into CASEYGGGGTDTQYF.

This chain joins TRBV7-3 and TRBJ1-1; D is perhaps TRBD1 (5 bases). V gave up 4 bases and J gave up 6 bases, with 18 bases separating them. Germline V gives CDR1 SGHTA, CDR2 FQGTGA. The CDR3 covers 15 residues. For the CDR3, the DNA is TGTGCCAGCAGCTCTAACGTCGAGGGAGGGGCTGAAGCTTTCTTT. As protein: CASSSNVEGGAEAFF.

The chain joins TRBV27 to TRBJ2-2; TRBD1 might be the D (5 bases). CDR1 is MNHEY and CDR2 is SMNVEV in the germline V gene (reference sequence). This CDR3 comprises 13 residues. The ends were cut back, 2 bases at V and 8 bases at J, with 9 bases in the middle. CDR3 residues: CASSLARAGELFF. CDR3 in DNA: TGTGCCAGCAGTTTAGCCAGGGCTGGGGAGCTGTTTTTT.

The rearrangement joins TRBV4-3 to TRBJ2-7; 9 nucleotides align to TRBD1. Germline V gene lookup returns CDR1 LGHNA and CDR2 YSLEER. With V trimmed by 5 bases and J by 1 base, 6 bases remained unmatched. The CDR3 has 15 residues. The CDR3 DNA sequence: TGCGCCAGCAGCATGGGACAGGGTGAGTCCTACGAGCAGTACTTC. Its protein product is CASSMGQGESYEQYF.

V is TRBV6-5 and J is TRBJ1-1; possible D gene TRBD1, 6 bases. Germline assignment: CDR1 MNHEY and CDR2 SVGAGI. The CDR3 runs to 15 residues. The V gene lost 0 bases and the J gene lost 8 bases, with 16 bases spanning the gap. The CDR3 sequence: CASSYSPRGSEEAFF. CDR3 bases: TGTGCCAGCAGTTACTCGCCTAGGGGGTCAGAAGAAGCTTTCTTT.

The V gene is TRBV7-2, the J gene TRBJ2-1, with 8 positions matching TRBD1. The CDR3 loop spans 15 amino acids. CDR1 is SGHTA and CDR2 is FQGNSA in the germline V gene. The ends lost 5 bases at V and 3 bases at J; junction bases unmatched: 6. The CDR3 region is CASSAGQAVYNEQFF. The CDR3 DNA follows: TGTGCCAGCAGCGCGGGACAGGCGGTCTACAATGAGCAGTTCTTC.

V is TRBV15 and J is TRBJ2-3, with 8 bases lining up with TRBD1. CDR1 is LNHNV and CDR2 is YYDKDF in the germline V gene (reference sequence). CDR3 length equals 16 residues. Trimming at V came to 8 bases and at J to 3 bases, leaving 13 bases not matched to a gene. The CDR3, as DNA: TGTGCCACCGGCCGAGAGAGGACAGGGAGGACAGATACGCAGTATTTT. It yields the protein CATGRERTGRTDTQYF.

The V call is TRBV5-1, the J call TRBJ2-5; D is possibly TRBD1 (6 bases). The CDR3 is 14 amino acids. V was cut by 9 bases and J by 5 bases, with 20 bases left in between. Germline loops: CDR1 SGHRS, CDR2 YFSETQ. Written as DNA, the CDR3 is TGCGCCACCCGCGCAGGGGTGCAAGGGGAGACCCAGTACTTC. Translating gives CATRAGVQGETQYF. The variable domain in full, completed from reference TRBV5-1 and TRBJ2-5, reads KAGVTQTPRYLIKTRGQQVTLSCSPISGHRSVSWYQQTPGQGLQFLFEYFSETQRNKGNFPGRFSGRQFSNSRSEMNVSTLELGDSALYLCATRAGVQGETQYFGPGTRLLVL.

This chain joins TRBV11-2 and TRBJ2-3, with TRBD1 matching over 8 bases. CDR1 SGHAT and CDR2 FQNNGV come from the germline V gene. CDR3 size: 15 residues. Trimming removed 4 bases from V and 0 bases from J; junction bases left unmatched: 3. For the CDR3, the DNA is TGTGCCAGCAGCTCACAGGGGGGTAGCACAGATACGCAGTATTTT. It is translated as CASSSQGGSTDTQYF.

The chain has TRBV7-2 and TRBJ2-7, with 9 bases lining up with TRBD2. With V trimmed by 6 bases and J by 5 bases, 11 bases remained unmatched. The CDR3 loop spans 15 amino acids. The germline V gene encodes CDR1 SGHTA and CDR2 FQGNSA. CDR3 loop: CASSFYFGTSNEQYF. CDR3 in DNA: TGTGCCAGCAGTTTTTATTTCGGGACTAGCAACGAGCAGTACTTC. The full variable domain, rest sourced from reference TRBV7-2 and TRBJ2-7, is GAGVSQSPSNKVTEKGKDVELRCDPISGHTALYWYRQSLGQGLEFLIYFQGNSAPDKSGLPSDRFSAERTGGSVSTLTIQRTQQEDSAVYLCASSFYFGTSNEQYFGPGTRLTVT.

The V call is TRBV2, the J call TRBJ2-7; 11 bases fit TRBD1. Germline V CDR1 and CDR2: SNHLY, FYNNEI. V lost 5 bases to trimming and J lost 4 bases; unmatched junction nucleotides: 1. The CDR3 sequence is 13 residues long. CDR3 loop: CASSRDRGYEQYF. CDR3 bases: TGTGCCAGCAGTCGGGACAGGGGGTACGAGCAGTACTTC.

The chain joins TRBV7-7 to TRBJ2-7; the match to TRBD1 covers 8 bases. Losses at the gene ends were 5 bases for V and 13 bases for J; bases not matched to a gene: 10. The CDR3 totals 12 residues. Per germline, CDR1 SSHAT and CDR2 FNYEAQ (reference sequence). CDR3 sequence (DNA): TGTGCCAGCAGCCCCGGGACAGGCGTAATATACTTC. Translation: CASSPGTGVIYF.

The genes are TRBV5-1 and TRBJ2-1; 11 nucleotides line up with TRBD2. The CDR3 spans 15 residues. Per the germline V gene, CDR1 is SGHRS and CDR2 is YFSETQ. V lost 3 bases to trimming and J lost 9 bases; unmatched junction nucleotides: 8. DNA of the CDR3: TGCGCCAGCAGCTCGTCTCTAGCGGGGGGATCTGAGCAGTTCTTC. This codes for CASSSSLAGGSEQFF.